Presented here are 26 T cell receptor beta chains from one specimen sequenced in a study of T-cell memory formation after mild COVID-19 listed by TCRdb under 2021. Libraries were constructed by 5' RACE. The listed sequencing device is Illumina NovaSeq 6000. TCRdb handled the public reads itself, with Q25 trimming in fastp and clone calling in MiXCR, and kept productive beta chains. Each entry is one CDR3 protein sequence, shown with its most common DNA and genes. Within this sample are about 57,000 distinct CDR3 sequences, with more than 10% of them counted one time only. The ten largest clones capture under 25% of the sample. The sequenced sample consisted of PBMCs or a T cell subset sorted from them (not recorded which). All receptors come from a man between 18 and 35 years old who had mild COVID-19 (a few samples of this study predate the infection). The sample titles of this study are shuffled in the database, so cell type and time point are left out; the donor was told from shared clones.

Only a few counts were recorded for this clonotype. The CDR3 spells CSASWDRGAAEAFF. CDR3 nucleotides: TGCAGTGCTAGCTGGGACAGGGGAGCGGCTGAAGCTTTCTTT. This sequence joins TRBV20-1 and TRBJ1-1; the match to TRBD1 covers 10 bases. Germline loops: CDR1 DFQATT, CDR2 SNEGSKA (reference sequence). Trimming removed 3 bases from V and 6 bases from J; junction bases left unmatched: 7. The CDR3 is made up of 14 amino acids.

The chain couples TRBV29-1 to TRBJ1-2; D unresolved. The ends were cut back, 4 bases at V and 5 bases at J, with 11 bases in the middle. CDR3 length equals 12 residues. The germline V gene encodes CDR1 SQVTM and CDR2 ANQGSEA. The CDR3 DNA sequence: TGCAGCGTTGTCCCTGGCGTGTATGGCTACACCTTC. Translating it yields CSVVPGVYGYTF. Full variable domain (rest looked up from reference TRBV29-1 and TRBJ1-2): SAVISQKPSRDICQRGTSLTIQCQVDSQVTMMFWYRQQPGQSLTLIATANQGSEATYESGFVIDKFPISRPNLTFSTLTVSNMSPEDSSIYLCSVVPGVYGYTFGSGTRLTVV.

This clonotype was detected only a few times. The rearrangement uses TRBV20-1 and TRBJ2-5; D assignment may be TRBD1 or TRBD2 (5 bases each). With 3 bases removed from V and 2 bases from J, the gap between germline ends came to 10 bases. Germline V gene sequence: CDR1 DFQATT, CDR2 SNEGSKA (reference sequence). CDR3 length: 13 residues. The DNA for the CDR3 is TGCAGTGCTAGGGGGGAATTACAAGAGACCCAGTACTTC. Residues: CSARGELQETQYF.

This rearrangement joins TRBV5-5 to TRBJ1-5; D perhaps matches TRBD1 (5 bases). The CDR3 has 16 residues. Germline assignment: CDR1 SGHKS and CDR2 YYEKEE (reference sequence). Trimming stripped 1 base from V and 1 base from J, with 12 bases between. The CDR3 here is CASSLRSGASNQPQHF. The CDR3, as DNA: TGTGCCAGCAGCTTGCGATCCGGGGCAAGCAATCAGCCCCAGCATTTT.

There are many counts of this clonotype. V gene TRBV7-9 combines with J gene TRBJ2-3, with no clear D. V was shortened by 3 bases and J by 2 bases, with 9 bases between the two germline ends. Germline values: CDR1 SEHNR, CDR2 FQNEAQ (reference sequence). The CDR3 has 14 residues. As DNA, the CDR3 is TGTGCCAGCAGCTTTGGCCAGTACACAGATACGCAGTATTTT. Translated: CASSFGQYTDTQYF.

This clonotype has just a few counts. This chain links TRBV28 with TRBJ2-7, with 12 bases lining up with TRBD2. The trim removed 8 bases at V and 3 bases at J, leaving 5 bases unmatched. The germline CDR1 and CDR2 sequences are MDHEN and SYDVKM. The CDR3 has 14 residues. CDR3 coding DNA: TGTGCCAGCGCACGGACTAGCGGGGACTACGAGCAGTACGTC. This gives the protein CASARTSGDYEQYV.

The table lists this clonotype with many counts. The rearrangement uses TRBV4-3 and TRBJ2-1, with D possibly matching TRBD1 (6 bases). Germline loops: CDR1 LGHNA, CDR2 YSLEER. This CDR3 is 15 amino acids long. The ends were cut back, 1 base at V and 4 bases at J, with 11 bases in the middle. CDR3: CASSQGTARYNEQFF. The CDR3 DNA reads as TGCGCCAGCAGCCAAGGGACAGCCAGGTACAATGAGCAGTTCTTC.

The rearrangement links TRBV5-1 to TRBJ2-3, with a tentative D call TRBD2 (5 bases). The V end lost 0 bases, the J end lost 4 bases, and 12 bases lay between the germline ends. The CDR3 spans 15 residues. CDR1 SGHRS and CDR2 YFSETQ come from the germline V gene. CDR3 loop: CASSLGLRSADTQYF. CDR3 nucleotide sequence: TGCGCCAGCAGCTTGGGACTACGGAGCGCAGATACGCAGTATTTT.

The V call is TRBV27, the J call TRBJ2-5; 10 bases align to TRBD2. V gave up 6 bases and J gave up 5 bases; unmatched junction bases: 9. The CDR3 spans 15 residues. CDR1 MNHEY and CDR2 SMNVEV come from the germline V gene (reference sequence). CDR3 bases: TGTGCCAGCAGGACACTAGCGGGGAGGGGGGAGACCCAGTACTTC. Translating it yields CASRTLAGRGETQYF.

This clonotype was detected only once. The chain combines TRBV19 with TRBJ1-2, with 8 bases identical to TRBD1. This CDR3 region has 15 residues. Germline trimming cut 4 bases from V and 4 bases from J; bases unmatched to any gene: 8. Germline loops: CDR1 LNHDA, CDR2 SQIVND (reference sequence). The DNA of the CDR3 is TGTGCCAGTAGTAGAGGACAGGGACTCTCCTATGGCTACACCTTC. Its translation is CASSRGQGLSYGYTF.

In its sample, this clonotype was seen a few times. The chain is built from TRBV7-2 and TRBJ2-3; TRBD2 is a possible D gene (6 bases). V was clipped by 1 base and J by 0 bases, with 14 bases between them. The CDR3 sequence is 17 residues long. Germline V gives CDR1 SGHTA, CDR2 FQGNSA. The CDR3 loop reads CASSLEFGRGSTDTQYF. The CDR3 DNA reads as TGTGCCAGCAGCTTAGAGTTCGGACGGGGGAGCACAGATACGCAGTATTTT.

This clonotype was recorded a few times. The V gene is TRBV6-5, the J gene TRBJ2-5, with D perhaps given as TRBD1 or TRBD2 (5 bases each). This CDR3 is 16 amino acids long. V gave up 5 bases and J gave up 4 bases, with 20 bases separating them. Germline loops: CDR1 MNHEY, CDR2 SVGAGI. CDR3 sequence (DNA): TGTGCCAGCAGTCAACCTGGACGGGACGGGGCAGAGACCCAGTACTTC. It is translated as CASSQPGRDGAETQYF.

This clonotype was seen a handful of times. This rearrangement joins TRBV20-1 to TRBJ1-6; D is unclear. Germline loops: CDR1 DFQATT, CDR2 SNEGSKA (reference sequence). V lost 4 bases to trimming and J lost 6 bases, with 10 bases between them. The CDR3 contains 13 residues. The CDR3 loop is CSAIGQTNSPLHF. In nucleotides, the CDR3 is TGCAGTGCTATCGGGCAGACTAATTCACCCCTCCACTTT.

This clonotype was counted only a few times. The chain carries TRBV6-6 and TRBJ1-2; 8 bases line up with TRBD1. The germline CDR1 and CDR2 sequences are MNHNY and SVGAGI (reference sequence). CDR3 length equals 13 residues. V gave up 6 bases and J gave up 3 bases; unmatched junction bases: 3. In nucleotides, the CDR3 is TGTGCCAGCAGCGAGGACAGGGACTATGGCTACACCTTC. Its translation is CASSEDRDYGYTF.

The chain links TRBV25-1 to TRBJ2-2, with D perhaps TRBD1 (6 bases). Deletions cut 3 bases from V and 5 bases from J, with 16 bases between. CDR1 is MGHDK, CDR2 SYGVNS, per germline. There are 16 residues in the CDR3. This CDR3 reads CASSDLQGPRTGELFF. DNA for the CDR3: TGTGCCAGCAGTGATCTACAGGGCCCTAGGACCGGGGAGCTGTTTTTT.

The V and J genes are TRBV15 and TRBJ1-5; possibly TRBD1 for D (5 bases). From germline, CDR1 is LNHNV and CDR2 YYDKDF (reference sequence). The CDR3 runs to 17 residues. V was trimmed by 0 bases and J by 0 bases, leaving 12 bases between them. The CDR3 is CATSRDTGRYSNQPQHF. CDR3 coding DNA: TGTGCCACCAGCAGAGATACGGGGCGATATAGCAATCAGCCCCAGCATTTT.

The V gene is TRBV7-2, the J gene TRBJ1-1, with D uncertain. Germline CDR1 SGHTA, CDR2 FQGNSA. Deletions cut 2 bases from V and 6 bases from J, with 13 bases between. The CDR3 extends over 14 amino acids. CDR3 loop: CASSLRLLGAEAFF. The CDR3 region has the DNA TGTGCCAGCAGCTTACGACTTTTGGGCGCTGAAGCTTTCTTT.

The chain employs TRBV7-2 and TRBJ1-3; D might be TRBD1 (5 bases). The CDR3 spans 15 residues. Germline CDR1 reads SGHTA; CDR2 reads FQGNSA. V gave up 3 bases and J gave up 0 bases, with 9 bases separating them. CDR3 nucleotides: TGTGCCAGCAGCTTCGTGGGGGGCTCTGGAAACACCATATATTTT. Protein sequence: CASSFVGGSGNTIYF.

The CDR3 reads CASSRRTDNTEAFF. Here the CDR3 DNA reads TGTGCCAGCAGCCGGAGGACAGATAACACTGAAGCTTTCTTT. The chain carries TRBV3-1 and TRBJ1-1; maybe TRBD1 (6 bases). CDR3 size: 14 residues. Between the trimmed V and J ends, which lost 4 bases and 2 bases, there was a span of 11 bases. Per the germline V gene, CDR1 is LGHDT and CDR2 is YNNKEL (reference sequence).

This clonotype was detected a few times. V is TRBV12-3 or TRBV12-4 and J is TRBJ2-2, with 12 nucleotides matching TRBD2. The J segment lost 5 bases and the V segment lost 3 bases, leaving 4 bases of the junction unmatched. CDR3 length: 16 amino acids. The CDR3: CASSFQLAGGTGELFF. DNA of the CDR3: TGTGCCAGCAGTTTCCAACTAGCGGGGGGTACCGGGGAGCTGTTTTTT.

The chain couples TRBV7-9 to TRBJ1-4; D call uncertain. V was cut by 7 bases and J by 8 bases, with 8 bases left in between. Germline V CDR1 and CDR2: SEHNR, FQNEAQ (reference sequence). The CDR3 length is 11 residues. The chain's CDR3 is CASTLGEKLFF. The CDR3 DNA reads as TGTGCCAGCACCCTGGGGGAAAAACTGTTTTTT.

This clonotype was recorded at least ten times. This chain uses TRBV5-1 with TRBJ2-7; D remains ambiguous. V was trimmed by 5 bases and J by 0 bases, leaving 9 bases between them. There are 13 residues in the CDR3. The V gene's germline CDR1 is SGHRS and CDR2 YFSETQ. Written as DNA, the CDR3 is TGCGCCAGCAGATTGTGGGACTCCTACGAGCAGTACTTC. Translated: CASRLWDSYEQYF.

This clonotype was seen a few times. CDR3 region: CASSLRGLATGELFF. The CDR3 DNA is TGTGCCAGCAGCCTACGGGGACTAGCAACCGGGGAGCTGTTTTTT. The genes are TRBV12-3 or TRBV12-4 and TRBJ2-2; 9 bases are a match to TRBD2. V shed 6 bases and J 5 bases; nucleotides not matched to a gene: 7. The CDR3 consists of 15 residues.

This clonotype was recorded a few times. The chain has TRBV18 and TRBJ1-4; 8 bases are shared with TRBD1. Trimming cost V 3 bases and J 6 bases; bases outside gene matches: 0. The CDR3 covers 13 residues. Germline CDR1 and CDR2: KGHSH and LQKENI. The CDR3 reads CASSPGQDEKLFF. Here the CDR3 DNA reads TGTGCCAGCTCACCGGGACAGGATGAAAAACTGTTTTTT.

By proportion, this clonotype is medium-sized. J is TRBJ2-1 and V is TRBV18; a possible D gene is TRBD2 (6 bases). CDR3 length equals 16 residues. Germline V gene data show CDR1 as KGHSH and CDR2 as LQKENI. V was shortened by 0 bases and J by 2 bases, with 11 bases between the two germline ends. The DNA for the CDR3 is TGTGCCAGCTCACCACCGGCGGGGACCGCCTACAATGAGCAGTTCTTC. Protein: CASSPPAGTAYNEQFF.

This clonotype was detected once. V and J are TRBV7-2 and TRBJ1-1, with D perhaps matching TRBD1 (6 bases). The germline gives CDR1 SGHTA, CDR2 FQGNSA. Between the trimmed V and J ends, which lost 5 bases and 4 bases, there was a span of 17 bases. The CDR3 contains 15 residues. The CDR3 DNA sequence: TGTGCCAGCAGCCTGATTGGGGGCCCGGGCACTGAAGCTTTCTTT. Its translation is CASSLIGGPGTEAFF.